This T cell receptor beta chain was identified in a study of T cell repertoires in cytomegalovirus infection. About the study: Carrying CMV and the relevant HLA type showed in public TCR beta signatures. General study results and limits: HLA-C-restricted, CMV-specific TCR beta clonotypes were dominant ex vivo. Public TCR beta family frequency separated CMV-and-HLA carriers, including in an independent cohort.

The CDR3 covers 17 residues. V dropped 4 bases and J dropped 1; count of bases not matched to a gene: 7. Germline CDR1 reads SGHTA; CDR2 reads FQGNSA. TCRdb redid the calling of the reads with MiXCR, one entry per CDR3 protein. The sample consists of 600,000 to 700,000 distinct CDR3 sequences, around 35% of them appearing once. To note about this clonotype: The antigen is not known.

This material consisted of cultured PBMCs, taken from culture after CMV antigen stimulation. V usage is TRBV7-2 and J usage is TRBJ2-1; 10 positions agree with TRBD2. The receptor was isolated from a human donor in good health (CMV status not recorded). Some clones in this sample may be carry-over from other donors' samples. CDR3 sequence reads: CASSSSLAGGSYNEQFF. The CDR3 DNA sequence: TGTGCCAGCAGCTCGTCCTTAGCGGGGGGTTCCTACAATGAGCAGTTCTTC.